This passage covers 18 T cell receptor beta chains from one sample sequenced in a study of OX40 agonist ivuxolimab in advanced cancers. Here immunoSEQ multiplex PCR was the method, and the copy in TCRdb shows in-frame clones only, minus some. The sample has about 47,000 clones, more than 65% seen once. The sample consisted of CD4+ or CD8+ T cells sorted from blood, taken in a trial of the OX40 agonist ivuxolimab. Receptors originate from an adult with an advanced solid tumor such as melanoma, head and neck, liver or kidney cancer.

This sequence joins TRBV19 and TRBJ2-1, with D perhaps TRBD1 (6 bases). The CDR3 runs to 15 residues. Germline V gene lookup returns CDR1 LNHDA and CDR2 SQIVND (reference sequence). The V and J ends lost 3 bases and 6 bases respectively, with 15 bases between them. Here the CDR3 DNA reads TGTGCCAGTAGTATCGAGGGGGAACGTCCCAATGAGCAGTTCTTC. Translating it yields CASSIEGERPNEQFF.

This clone was recorded only once. The chain combines TRBV9 with TRBJ1-1; D unresolved. Deletions cut 4 bases from V and 2 bases from J, with 12 bases between. The CDR3 runs to 14 residues. CDR1 is SGDLS, CDR2 YYNGEE, per germline. The CDR3 DNA is TGTGCCAGCAGCCATACACAAACTAACACTGAAGCTTTCTTT. It specifies CASSHTQTNTEAFF.

This sequence joins TRBV5-4 and TRBJ1-2; 7 positions agree with TRBD1. Unmatched junction bases numbered 1, after V lost 0 bases and J lost 2 bases. Germline values: CDR1 SGHNT, CDR2 YYREEE (reference sequence). The length of the CDR3 is 14 residues. The CDR3 sequence: CASSLATGNYGYTF. The CDR3 DNA reads as TGTGCCAGCAGCTTGGCGACAGGGAACTATGGCTACACCTTC.

This clone turned up a few times. This rearrangement joins TRBV29-1 to TRBJ1-4; a possible D gene is TRBD1 (6 bases). Deletions cut 1 base from V and 1 base from J, with 13 bases between. Germline V gene sequence: CDR1 SQVTM, CDR2 ANQGSEA. This CDR3 is 16 amino acids long. The CDR3 bases are TGCAGCGTTGAAGTCACGGGGGCTGGAACTAATGAAAAACTGTTTTTT. It yields the protein CSVEVTGAGTNEKLFF.

V is TRBV5-1 and J is TRBJ1-1, with D perhaps matching TRBD1 (6 bases). V was clipped by 4 bases and J by 1 base, with 17 bases between them. This CDR3 has 16 amino acids. Germline CDR1 and CDR2: SGHRS and YFSETQ. The CDR3 spells CASSQDHAQGNTEAFF. The CDR3 DNA follows: TGCGCCAGCAGCCAAGATCACGCACAGGGGAACACTGAAGCTTTCTTT.

The rearrangement uses TRBV9 and TRBJ2-7, with a weak D call TRBD2 (5 bases). V shed 4 bases and J shed 0 bases, with 14 bases lying between them. This CDR3 is built from 15 residues. Germline CDR1 is SGDLS and CDR2 is YYNGEE. CDR3 DNA sequence: TGTGCCAGCAGCCCGAACGGGGTAAGCTCCTACGAGCAGTACTTC. This sequence encodes CASSPNGVSSYEQYF.

The chain uses TRBV5-1 and TRBJ1-1, with a possible D match to TRBD1 (5 bases). Germline values: CDR1 SGHRS, CDR2 YFSETQ. Trimming removed 4 bases from V and 0 bases from J, with 19 bases in between. The CDR3 sequence is 17 residues long. This CDR3 is CASSPVGLGSVNTEAFF. The CDR3 coding sequence is TGCGCCAGCAGCCCCGTGGGGCTTGGTAGTGTGAACACTGAAGCTTTCTTT.

The rearrangement links TRBV11-2 to TRBJ2-7; D remains unclear. In germline, CDR1 is SGHAT, CDR2 FQNNGV. This CDR3 comprises 14 residues. Trimming removed 0 bases from V and 0 bases from J, with 6 bases in between. CDR3 coding DNA: TGTGCCAGCAGCTTAGAAAGGGTCTCCTACGAGCAGTACTTC. Amino acid sequence: CASSLERVSYEQYF.

V gene TRBV4-3 combines with J gene TRBJ2-2; 9 bases align to TRBD1. Germline assignment: CDR1 LGHNA and CDR2 YSLEER. V dropped 3 bases and J dropped 5; count of bases not matched to a gene: 4. The CDR3 runs 15 residues. The CDR3 is CASSQRDRVTGELFF. The DNA of the CDR3 is TGCGCCAGCAGCCAGCGGGACAGGGTTACCGGGGAGCTGTTTTTT.

The chain carries TRBV7-6 and TRBJ2-1; D not resolved. The CDR3 consists of 12 residues. Deletions cut 2 bases from V and 4 bases from J, with 3 bases between. Per germline, CDR1 SGHVS and CDR2 FNYEAQ. The CDR3 DNA sequence: TGTGCCAGCAGCTTAAATTACAATGAGCAGTTCTTC. Translation gives CASSLNYNEQFF. Variable domain in full (rest from reference TRBV7-6 and TRBJ2-1): GAGVSQSPRYKVTKRGQDVALRCDPISGHVSLYWYRQALGQGPEFLTYFNYEAQQDKSGLPNDRFSAERPEGSISTLTIQRTEQRDSAMYRCASSLNYNEQFFGPGTRLTVL.

The chain carries TRBV27 and TRBJ2-1, with D perhaps TRBD2 (6 bases). Germline V lookup: CDR1 MNHEY, CDR2 SMNVEV (reference sequence). This CDR3 contains 15 residues. V was cut by 4 bases and J by 3 bases, with 13 bases left in between. The CDR3, as DNA: TGTGCCAGCAGTTCCCTTGGCGGGAACTACAATGAGCAGTTCTTC. It codes for CASSSLGGNYNEQFF.

With respect to this clone: Relative to the germline gene, one junction end is altered; a read error may explain this. The chain recombines TRBV10-3 with TRBJ1-5, with D perhaps matching TRBD1 (6 bases). Germline V gene data show CDR1 as ENHRY and CDR2 as SYGVKD. The CDR3 contains 17 residues. The CDR3 is CTISEPRQEDINQPQHF. CDR3 coding DNA: TGTACCATCAGTGAGCCCCGACAGGAGGATATCAATCAGCCCCAGCATTTT.

The chain links TRBV10-1 to TRBJ1-1; 7 bases align to TRBD1. Germline V gene sequence: CDR1 WNHNN, CDR2 SYGVQD (reference sequence). V trimming: 8 bases; J trimming: 4 bases; junction bases outside the gene matches: 7. There are 13 residues in the CDR3. The CDR3 DNA reads as TGCGCCAGCGCCAGGGGGGCACGCACTGAAGCTTTCTTT. Residues: CASARGARTEAFF.

The chain is built from TRBV4-1 and TRBJ2-3; 7 nucleotides match TRBD1. From germline, CDR1 is MGHRA and CDR2 YSYEKL. After removal of 4 bases from V and 2 bases from J, the junction contained 3 bases not matched to a gene. The CDR3 contains 14 residues. The CDR3 reads CASSPDRDTDTQYF. Written as DNA, the CDR3 is TGCGCCAGCAGCCCCGACAGGGACACAGATACGCAGTATTTT.

The chain carries TRBV5-1 and TRBJ2-4; the D gene could be TRBD1 or TRBD2 (5 bases each). Looked up from germline, CDR1 is SGHRS and CDR2 is YFSETQ. The length of the CDR3 is 14 residues. With 4 bases removed from V and 6 bases from J, the gap between germline ends came to 14 bases. CDR3 amino acids: CASSVAWGSNIQYF. The CDR3 nucleotides read TGCGCCAGCAGCGTCGCCTGGGGGTCAAACATTCAGTACTTC.

The rearrangement uses TRBV18 and TRBJ2-5; the D gene is possibly TRBD2 (6 bases). V lost 1 base, J lost 4 bases, and 13 bases lay in between. The CDR3 sequence is 15 residues long. The V gene's germline CDR1 is KGHSH and CDR2 LQKENI. In DNA, the CDR3 is TGTGCCAGCTCACCACGGGTCGGGGGAGTAGAGACCCAGTACTTC. It is translated as CASSPRVGGVETQYF.

Within the sample, this clone is medium-sized. The CDR3: CATSRDRQALHF. The CDR3 DNA reads TGTGCCACCAGCAGAGATCGGCAAGCCCTCCACTTT. The chain employs TRBV15 and TRBJ1-6; unclear D gene. Germline loops: CDR1 LNHNV, CDR2 YYDKDF (reference sequence). The CDR3 has 12 amino acids. Trimming stripped 0 bases from V and 14 bases from J, with 8 bases between.

This rearrangement joins TRBV6-6 to TRBJ1-3, with a tentative D call TRBD1 (5 bases). CDR1 and CDR2 (germline): MNHNY, SVGAGI (reference sequence). The CDR3 contains 14 residues. V lost 8 bases and J 0 bases, leaving 11 bases between the germline ends. DNA for the CDR3: TGTGCCAGCGGAGCAGGGAGCTCTGGAAACACCATATATTTT. Amino acid sequence: CASGAGSSGNTIYF.